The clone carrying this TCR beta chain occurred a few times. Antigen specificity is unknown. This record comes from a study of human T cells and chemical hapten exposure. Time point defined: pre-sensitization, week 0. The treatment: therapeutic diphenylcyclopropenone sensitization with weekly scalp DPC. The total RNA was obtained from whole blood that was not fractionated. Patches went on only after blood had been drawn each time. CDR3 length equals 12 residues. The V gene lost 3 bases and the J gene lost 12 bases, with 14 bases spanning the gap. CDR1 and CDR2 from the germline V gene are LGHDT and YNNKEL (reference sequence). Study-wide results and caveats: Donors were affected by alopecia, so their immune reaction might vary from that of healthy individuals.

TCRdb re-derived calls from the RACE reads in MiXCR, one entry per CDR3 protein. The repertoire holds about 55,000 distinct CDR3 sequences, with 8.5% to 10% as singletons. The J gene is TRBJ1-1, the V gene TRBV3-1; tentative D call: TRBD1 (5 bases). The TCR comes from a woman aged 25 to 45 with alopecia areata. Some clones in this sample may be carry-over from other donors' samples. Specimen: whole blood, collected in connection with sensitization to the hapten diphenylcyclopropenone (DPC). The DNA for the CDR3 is TGTGCCAGCAGCCATTTTGGACATGACACTTTCTTT. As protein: CASSHFGHDTFF.